These 3 T cell receptor beta chains were all obtained from the same sample, sequenced in a study of Tregs in tolerant kidney transplant recipients. The table came from immunoSEQ multiplex PCR; TCRdb's copy has only in-frame clones and leaves some out. The sample contains some 66,000 clones, just under 95% of which appear only once. The sequences come from CD8+ T cells from blood, collected before the transplant. These receptors originate from a human donor who received a combined kidney and bone marrow transplant.

This chain links TRBV29-1 with TRBJ2-2; 8 nucleotides match TRBD2. The CDR3 runs to 14 residues. Germline values: CDR1 SQVTM, CDR2 ANQGSEA. V was pared by 4 bases and J by 6 bases, with 7 bases of the junction left unmatched. In DNA, the CDR3 is TGCAGCGTTGTCGGGGGGGGCCGGTCCGGGGAGCTGTTTTTT. Translated: CSVVGGGRSGELFF.

The chain links TRBV19 to TRBJ1-5, with D possibly being TRBD1 (5 bases). The germline CDR1 and CDR2 sequences are LNHDA and SQIVND (reference sequence). V was pared by 9 bases and J by 0 bases, with 9 bases between. The CDR3 spans 13 residues. Here the CDR3 DNA reads TGTGCCAGCGGACATAATAGCAATCAGCCCCAGCATTTT. Translating gives CASGHNSNQPQHF.

The CDR3 DNA follows: TGCGCCAGCAGCCAAGGAGGACTAGCAAGGGACTATGAGCAGTTCTTC. Protein product: CASSQGGLARDYEQFF. The rearrangement joins TRBV4-1 to TRBJ2-1; TRBD2 agrees at 8 bases. This CDR3 spans 16 amino acids. Germline CDR1 MGHRA, CDR2 YSYEKL. The J segment lost 8 bases and the V segment lost 1 base, leaving 10 bases of the junction unmatched.